This T cell receptor beta chain was recovered during a study of blood T cell repertoires in COVID-19. Study at large: Some COVID-19 samples were acute and others convalescent; all came from the United States, Italy and Spain. Sample material is recorded as cDNA or gDNA derived from T cells, B-cell-depleted T cells, or PBMCs.

Followed over time, Seattle patients had been enrolled while infection was active. Original analysis: The assay estimated nucleated cells by amplifying reference gene primers. Profiled with immunoSEQ multiplex PCR; TCRdb holds only in-frame clones, not every one. V, J and clone size are those of that table, while D and trimming were read from the DNA. The profile shows under 200,000 clones, more than 75% of them singletons. The CDR3 sequence is 18 residues long. V gave up 6 bases and J gave up 3 bases, with 28 bases separating them. CDR1 and CDR2 from the germline V gene are SGHDT and YYEEEE. The TCR comes from a man younger than 35 with COVID-19, enrolled during active disease. The specimen was peripheral blood. This chain connects TRBV5-6 to TRBJ2-7; TRBD2 might be the D (5 bases). This CDR3 is CASTYFREIVASRYEQYF. DNA for the CDR3: TGTGCCAGCACCTATTTCCGGGAAATAGTCGCGTCGCGCTACGAGCAGTACTTC.